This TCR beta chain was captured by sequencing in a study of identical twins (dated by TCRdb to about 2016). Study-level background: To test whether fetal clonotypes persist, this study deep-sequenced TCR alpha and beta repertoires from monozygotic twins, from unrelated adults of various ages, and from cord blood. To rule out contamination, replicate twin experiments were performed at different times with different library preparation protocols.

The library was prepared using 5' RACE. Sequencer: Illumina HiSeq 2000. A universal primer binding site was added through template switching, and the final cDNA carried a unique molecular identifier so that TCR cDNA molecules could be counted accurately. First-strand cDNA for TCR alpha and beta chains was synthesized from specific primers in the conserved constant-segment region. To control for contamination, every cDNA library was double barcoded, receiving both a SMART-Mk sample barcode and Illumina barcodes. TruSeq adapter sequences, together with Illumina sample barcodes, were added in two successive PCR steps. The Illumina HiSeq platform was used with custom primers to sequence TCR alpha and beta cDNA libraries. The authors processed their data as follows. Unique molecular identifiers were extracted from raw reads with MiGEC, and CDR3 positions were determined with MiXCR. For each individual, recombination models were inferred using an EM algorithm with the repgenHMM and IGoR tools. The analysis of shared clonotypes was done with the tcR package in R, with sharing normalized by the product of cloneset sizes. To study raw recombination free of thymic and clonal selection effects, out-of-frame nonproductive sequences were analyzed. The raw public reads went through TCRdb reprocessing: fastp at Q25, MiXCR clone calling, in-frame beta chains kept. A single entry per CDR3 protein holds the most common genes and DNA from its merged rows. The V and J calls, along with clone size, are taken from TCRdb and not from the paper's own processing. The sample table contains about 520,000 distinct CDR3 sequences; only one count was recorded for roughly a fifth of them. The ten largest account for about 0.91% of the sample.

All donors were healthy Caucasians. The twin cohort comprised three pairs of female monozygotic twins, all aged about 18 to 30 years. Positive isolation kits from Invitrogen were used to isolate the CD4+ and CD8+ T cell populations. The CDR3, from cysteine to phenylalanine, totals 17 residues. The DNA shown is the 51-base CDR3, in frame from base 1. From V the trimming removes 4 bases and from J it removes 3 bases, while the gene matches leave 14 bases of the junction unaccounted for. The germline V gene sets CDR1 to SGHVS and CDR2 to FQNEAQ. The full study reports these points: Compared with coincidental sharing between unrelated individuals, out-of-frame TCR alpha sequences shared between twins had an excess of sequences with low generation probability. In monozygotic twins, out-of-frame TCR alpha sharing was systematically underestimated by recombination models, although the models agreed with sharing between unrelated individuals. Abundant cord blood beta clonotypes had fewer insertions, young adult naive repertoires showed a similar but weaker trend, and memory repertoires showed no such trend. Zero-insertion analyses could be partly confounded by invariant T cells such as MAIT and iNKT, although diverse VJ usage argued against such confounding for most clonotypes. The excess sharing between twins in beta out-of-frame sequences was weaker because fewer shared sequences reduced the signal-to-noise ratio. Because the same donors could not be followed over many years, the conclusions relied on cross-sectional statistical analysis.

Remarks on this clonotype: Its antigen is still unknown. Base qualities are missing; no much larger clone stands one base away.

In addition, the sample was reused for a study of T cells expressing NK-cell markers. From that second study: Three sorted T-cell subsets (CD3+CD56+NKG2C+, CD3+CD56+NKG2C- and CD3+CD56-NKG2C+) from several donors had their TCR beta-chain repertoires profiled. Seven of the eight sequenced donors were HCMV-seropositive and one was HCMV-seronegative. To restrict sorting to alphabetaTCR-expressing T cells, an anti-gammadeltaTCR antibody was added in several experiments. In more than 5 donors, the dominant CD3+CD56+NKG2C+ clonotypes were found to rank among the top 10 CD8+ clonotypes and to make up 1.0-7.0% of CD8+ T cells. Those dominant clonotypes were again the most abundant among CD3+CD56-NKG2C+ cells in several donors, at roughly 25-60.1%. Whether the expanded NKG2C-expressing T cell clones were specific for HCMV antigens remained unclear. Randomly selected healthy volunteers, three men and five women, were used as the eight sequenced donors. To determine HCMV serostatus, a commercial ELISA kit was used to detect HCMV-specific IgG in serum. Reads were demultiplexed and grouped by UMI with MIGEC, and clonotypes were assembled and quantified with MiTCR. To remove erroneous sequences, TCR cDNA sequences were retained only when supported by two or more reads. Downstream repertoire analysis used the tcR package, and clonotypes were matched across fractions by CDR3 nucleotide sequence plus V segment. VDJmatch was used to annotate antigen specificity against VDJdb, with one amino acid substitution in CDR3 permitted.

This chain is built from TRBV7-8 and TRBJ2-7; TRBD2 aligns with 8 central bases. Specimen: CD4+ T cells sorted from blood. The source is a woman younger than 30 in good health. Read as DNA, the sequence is TGTGCCAGCAGCTCCCAGGGCGGGGGGTACTTGATCTACGAGCAGTACTTC. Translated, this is CASSSQGGGYLIYEQYF. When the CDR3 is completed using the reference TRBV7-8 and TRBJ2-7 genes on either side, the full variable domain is GAGVSQSPRYKVAKRGQDVALRCDPISGHVSLFWYQQALGQGPEFLTYFQNEAQLDKSGLPSDRFFAERPEGSVSTLKIQRTQQEDSAVYLCASSSQGGGYLIYEQYFGPGTRLTVT.